This T cell receptor beta chain was obtained from a study of CD8 T cells in ankylosing spondylitis (dated by TCRdb to the late 2010s). A note on the overall study: T cell receptor beta repertoires were profiled in healthy donors and ankylosing spondylitis patients so that disease-linked TCR variants could be found. In total, the full study cohort was made up of over a hundred healthy donors and 25 ankylosing spondylitis patients. Peripheral blood was sampled, and synovial fluid was also collected from ankylosing spondylitis patients.

The CDR3, from cysteine to phenylalanine, totals 13 residues. Just the 39-base CDR3 DNA is kept, in frame starting at base 1. CDR1 SGHDN and CDR2 FVKESK are derived from the germline V gene. Trimming at the junction amounts to 0 bases on V and 3 bases on J, and the germline ends lie 5 bases apart. Results the study describes overall, beyond this receptor: Some TCR beta motif variants had previously been reported in synovial fluid and blood of reactive arthritis patients, which suggested common disease-initiation mechanisms. Significant enrichment of the disease-linked clones was reported in matched synovial fluid samples from ankylosing spondylitis patients. A TCR beta motif of seven or eight highly homologous amino acid variants appeared characteristic of blood from ankylosing spondylitis patients. The disease-linked clones had a CD8+ phenotype and were found at relatively low frequencies in peripheral blood.

This clonotype was seen many times. No cognate antigen has been identified for it. The record has no base qualities; no much larger clone is one base away. These reads were obtained on an Illumina HiSeq 2500. TCR beta libraries were prepared by quantitative 5'-RACE with molecular barcodes. The source study handled its data this way. A new computational method, built on a probabilistic model of VDJ rearrangement, was used to identify disease-linked TCR variants. The public reads were run again by TCRdb, first through fastp at Q25 and then through MiXCR, and only productive beta chains were kept. A single entry per CDR3 protein holds the most common genes and DNA from its merged rows. For this entry, the V and J calls and clone size follow TCRdb and not the study's own pipeline. The sample profile shows more than 150,000 distinct CDR3 sequences; 10% to 15% of them were found once. Approximately 10% of the sample is in the top ten clones.

The chain links TRBV14 with TRBJ2-5, with the D segment identity uncertain. The sequencing sample was made of blood, either unsorted or a sorted T cell fraction (not recorded which). This TCR came from a female donor with ankylosing spondylitis or in good health (not recorded which). CDR3 sequence: CASSQDPEETQYF. The DNA sequence is given as TGTGCCAGCAGCCAAGATCCCGAAGAGACCCAGTACTTC. Beyond the CDR3, the reference TRBV14 and TRBJ2-5 genes provide the residues; the full variable domain reads: EAGVTQFPSHSVIEKGQTVTLRCDPISGHDNLYWYRRVMGKEIKFLLHFVKESKQDESGMPNNRFLAERTGGTYSTLKVQPAELEDSGVYFCASSQDPEETQYFGPGTRLLVL.